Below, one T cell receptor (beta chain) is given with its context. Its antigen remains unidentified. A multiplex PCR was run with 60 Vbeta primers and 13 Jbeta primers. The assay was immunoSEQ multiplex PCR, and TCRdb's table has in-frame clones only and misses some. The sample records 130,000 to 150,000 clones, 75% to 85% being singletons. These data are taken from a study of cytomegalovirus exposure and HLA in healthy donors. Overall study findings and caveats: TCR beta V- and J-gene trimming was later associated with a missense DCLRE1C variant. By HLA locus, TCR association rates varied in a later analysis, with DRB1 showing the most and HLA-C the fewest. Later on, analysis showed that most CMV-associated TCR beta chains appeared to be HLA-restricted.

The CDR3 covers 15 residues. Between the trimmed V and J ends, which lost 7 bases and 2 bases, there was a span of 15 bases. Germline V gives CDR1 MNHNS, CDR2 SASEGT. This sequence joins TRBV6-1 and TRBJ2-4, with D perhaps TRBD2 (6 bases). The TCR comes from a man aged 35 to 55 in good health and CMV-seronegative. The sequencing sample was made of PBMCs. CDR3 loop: CASISWEDSKNIQYF. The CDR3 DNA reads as TGTGCCAGCATTTCCTGGGAGGACTCCAAAAACATTCAGTACTTC.